The next 17 T cell receptor beta chains were all read from a single sample in a study of T cells after yellow fever vaccination (dated by TCRdb to the late 2010s). The sample's treatment or condition label, decoded: live attenuated yellow fever vaccine strain. The method was 5' RACE. Sequencing was carried out with an Illumina HiSeq 2500. In TCRdb, the public reads were trimmed at Q25 with fastp and aligned with MiXCR, with productive beta chains retained. A single entry per CDR3 protein holds the most common genes and DNA from its merged rows. This sample is represented by over 110,000 distinct CDR3 sequences; about 8% of them were singletons. Jointly, the top ten make up 0.73% of the sample. This specimen was CD4+ T cells sorted from PBMCs, taken 5 days after the yellow fever booster vaccination. The receptors were sampled from a man aged 30 to 45 who received the YFV17D yellow fever vaccine.

Many counts were recorded for this clonotype. This chain connects TRBV20-1 to TRBJ2-1; the match to TRBD2 covers 12 bases. Trimming at V came to 3 bases and at J to 0 bases, leaving 3 bases not matched to a gene. The CDR3 is 16 residues long. The germline V gene encodes CDR1 DFQATT and CDR2 SNEGSKA (reference sequence). Written as DNA, the CDR3 is TGCAGTGCTAGGGGACTAGCGGGTGCCTCCTACAATGAGCAGTTCTTC. This sequence encodes CSARGLAGASYNEQFF.

This clonotype showed up many times. The chain joins TRBV28 to TRBJ2-5, with D uncertain. The germline V and J ends were trimmed by 3 bases and 5 bases, with 7 bases remaining between them. This CDR3 has 12 amino acids. Germline CDR1 and CDR2: MDHEN and SYDVKM. In DNA form, the CDR3 reads TGTGCCAGCAGTTTTTATAGGGAGACCCAGTACTTC. Its protein product is CASSFYRETQYF.

This clonotype was recorded many times. V is TRBV3-1 and J is TRBJ2-1; D is possibly TRBD1 or TRBD2 (5 bases each). V was pared by 4 bases and J by 9 bases, with 10 bases between. Germline V gene data show CDR1 as LGHDT and CDR2 as YNNKEL (reference sequence). The CDR3 loop spans 12 amino acids. CDR3 coding DNA: TGTGCCAGCAGCCTGATTGGGGGTGAGCAGTTCTTC. Translating it yields CASSLIGGEQFF.

J is TRBJ2-1 and V is TRBV30, with D possibly matching TRBD2 (5 bases). CDR3 length: 13 amino acids. Germline CDR1 reads GTSNPN; CDR2 reads SVGIG (reference sequence). V lost 4 bases and J lost 4, with 11 bases in between. The CDR3 region is CAWNFGLYNEQFF. The CDR3 DNA reads as TGTGCCTGGAATTTCGGACTGTACAATGAGCAGTTCTTC.

This clonotype appeared many times. V gene TRBV7-8 combines with J gene TRBJ2-2; D is uncertain. The germline gives CDR1 SGHVS, CDR2 FQNEAQ. There are 15 residues in the CDR3. Trimming took off 0 bases at V and 6 bases at J, with 11 bases between the two ends. CDR3 nucleotides: TGTGCCAGCAGCTTAGCGCCCCTAGGGTCCGGGGAGCTGTTTTTT. Its protein is CASSLAPLGSGELFF.

This clonotype has a count of ten or more. The V and J genes are TRBV14 and TRBJ2-1, with 7 bases matching TRBD2. This CDR3 is 15 amino acids long. Germline loops: CDR1 SGHDN, CDR2 FVKESK. V gave up 1 base and J gave up 9 bases; unmatched junction bases: 9. CDR3 sequence: CASSQASSAGVEQFF. The CDR3 region has the DNA TGTGCCAGCAGCCAAGCAAGTTCGGCGGGAGTTGAGCAGTTCTTC. The variable domain in full, completed from reference TRBV14 and TRBJ2-1, reads EAGVTQFPSHSVIEKGQTVTLRCDPISGHDNLYWYRRVMGKEIKFLLHFVKESKQDESGMPNNRFLAERTGGTYSTLKVQPAELEDSGVYFCASSQASSAGVEQFFGPGTRLTVL.

This clonotype was counted many times. The chain carries TRBV20-1 and TRBJ2-3, with D unclear. Per the germline V gene, CDR1 is DFQATT and CDR2 is SNEGSKA (reference sequence). V shed 2 bases and J shed 2 bases, with 14 bases lying between them. CDR3 length: 15 amino acids. This CDR3 reads CSARTPYNPTDTQYF. Written as DNA, the CDR3 is TGCAGTGCTAGAACCCCCTACAACCCCACAGATACGCAGTATTTT.

This clonotype occurred many times. The V and J genes are TRBV3-1 and TRBJ2-4; perhaps D is TRBD1 or TRBD2 (5 bases each). CDR1 LGHDT and CDR2 YNNKEL come from the germline V gene (reference sequence). V lost 2 bases and J 15 bases, leaving 14 bases between the germline ends. The CDR3 consists of 12 residues. The CDR3 loop reads CASSQTEGTTYF. CDR3 nucleotides: TGTGCCAGCAGCCAAACGGAAGGGACGACGTACTTC.

This clonotype occurred many times. The V and J genes are TRBV24-1 and TRBJ2-1; D gene uncertain. Trimming took 2 bases from V and 7 from J, leaving 17 bases between them. The CDR3 totals 16 residues. Germline V lookup: CDR1 KGHDR, CDR2 SFDVKD. Here the CDR3 reads CATSDSSRFGLNEQFF. The CDR3 DNA reads as TGTGCCACCAGTGATTCTAGTCGGTTCGGGCTAAATGAGCAGTTCTTC.

This clonotype was seen only a few times. Germline and junction disagree at one end, which may indicate a read error. The rearrangement joins TRBV3-1 to TRBJ2-3; perhaps TRBD1 as D (5 bases). Germline values: CDR1 LGHDT, CDR2 YNNKEL (reference sequence). The CDR3 sequence is 19 residues long. The CDR3 region is CACSQVGESGYRGTDTQYF. As DNA, the CDR3 is TGTGCCTGCAGCCAAGTAGGGGAATCTGGGTACCGGGGCACAGATACGCAGTATTTT.

This clonotype was detected ten times or more. The CDR3 loop reads CASSSPNLTSGIYNEQFF. The CDR3 region has the DNA TGTGCCAGCAGCTCTCCAAATTTGACTAGCGGCATCTACAATGAGCAGTTCTTC. The genes are TRBV11-2 and TRBJ2-1; 9 nucleotides agree with TRBD2. Looked up from germline, CDR1 is SGHAT and CDR2 is FQNNGV. This CDR3 contains 18 residues. V shed 4 bases, J shed 3 bases, and the junction held 13 bases outside the gene matches. Full variable domain (missing parts from reference TRBV11-2 and TRBJ2-1): EAGVAQSPRYKIIEKRQSVAFWCNPISGHATLYWYQQILGQGPKLLIQFQNNGVVDDSQLPKDRFSAERLKGVDSTLKIQPAKLEDSAVYLCASSSPNLTSGIYNEQFFGPGTRLTVL.

The V and J genes are TRBV19 and TRBJ2-1; the match to TRBD1 covers 8 bases. Trimming took 6 bases from V and 7 from J; bases not matched to a gene: 14. CDR3 length: 16 residues. Germline V gene sequence: CDR1 LNHDA, CDR2 SQIVND (reference sequence). CDR3: CASRPGQGPRGNEQFF. CDR3 nucleotide sequence: TGTGCCAGTAGGCCTGGACAGGGTCCCAGGGGGAATGAGCAGTTCTTC.

This clonotype was seen a handful of times. The gene calls are TRBV18 and TRBJ2-7, with no clear D. The V end lost 0 bases, the J end lost 1 base, and 10 bases lay between the germline ends. Germline CDR1 reads KGHSH; CDR2 reads LQKENI. The CDR3 extends over 15 amino acids. This CDR3 is CASSPPRSGSYEQYF. Written as DNA, the CDR3 is TGTGCCAGCTCACCACCCAGGTCTGGGTCCTACGAGCAGTACTTC.

The chain uses TRBV7-2 and TRBJ2-7; 7 bases are shared with TRBD1. The trim removed 0 bases at V and 3 bases at J, leaving 11 bases unmatched. Germline assignment: CDR1 SGHTA and CDR2 FQGNSA. The CDR3 has 17 amino acids. CDR3 DNA sequence: TGTGCCAGCAGCTTAGCCCGGTTCAAGGGGGCAGTCTACGAGCAGTACTTC. This sequence encodes CASSLARFKGAVYEQYF.

This clonotype was seen many times. The CDR3 coding sequence is TGTGCCAGCAGCCCCATAGCGGTACCGAGCACAGATACGCAGTATTTT. As protein: CASSPIAVPSTDTQYF. V is TRBV5-6 and J is TRBJ2-3; a weak D match, TRBD2 (6 bases). The V end lost 4 bases, the J end lost 0 bases, and 15 bases lay between the germline ends. This CDR3 has 16 amino acids. Looked up from germline, CDR1 is SGHDT and CDR2 is YYEEEE.

This clonotype was seen ten or more times. The rearrangement uses TRBV7-2 and TRBJ2-7; the D is unclear. Germline CDR1 is SGHTA and CDR2 is FQGNSA. CDR3 size: 12 residues. The V and J ends lost 5 bases and 7 bases respectively, with 12 bases between them. The CDR3 DNA is TGTGCCAGCAGCCCCGGCGTGGGGGAGCAGTACTTC. Translated: CASSPGVGEQYF.

This clonotype has at least ten counts. The V and J genes are TRBV5-1 and TRBJ2-4, with 10 bases identical to TRBD1. V lost 4 bases and J lost 8; bases outside the gene matches: 6. The CDR3 spans 14 residues. Per germline, CDR1 SGHRS and CDR2 YFSETQ. CDR3: CASSGGQGRDIQYF. The CDR3 DNA sequence: TGCGCCAGCAGCGGGGGACAGGGGAGAGACATTCAGTACTTC. The whole variable domain, filled in from reference TRBV5-1 and TRBJ2-4, reads KAGVTQTPRYLIKTRGQQVTLSCSPISGHRSVSWYQQTPGQGLQFLFEYFSETQRNKGNFPGRFSGRQFSNSRSEMNVSTLELGDSALYLCASSGGQGRDIQYFGAGTRLSVL.